These 17 T cell receptor beta chains were all obtained from the same sample, sequenced in a study of cytomegalovirus exposure and HLA in healthy donors. Primers included in the PCR were 60 Vbeta and 13 Jbeta primers. Assay used: immunoSEQ multiplex PCR; TCRdb lists only in-frame clones, some missing. This sample carries around 120,000 clones, roughly three quarters of them seen once, and the ten largest clones take approximately 2%. The specimen was PBMCs. The receptor source for this set is a man aged 18 to 30 in good health and CMV-seronegative.

In regard to this clone: At one of its ends the junction is not consistent with the germline gene, which may arise from a read error. V usage is TRBV9 and J usage is TRBJ2-5; D perhaps matches TRBD1 (5 bases). The CDR3 runs 14 residues. Germline V gives CDR1 SGDLS, CDR2 YYNGEE. The CDR3 bases are TGTGCCAGCAGCCCGGAAGGGATACAGGAGACCCGGTACTTC. This sequence encodes CASSPEGIQETRYF.

J is TRBJ1-2 and V is TRBV6-5; TRBD1 is a possible D gene (6 bases). V was shortened by 2 bases and J by 8 bases, with 18 bases between the two germline ends. The germline gives CDR1 MNHEY, CDR2 SVGAGI. The CDR3 totals 15 residues. CDR3 in amino acids: CASSYLGQSSSGYTF. Here the CDR3 DNA reads TGTGCCAGCAGTTACCTCGGACAGTCCTCTTCGGGCTACACCTTC.

The chain has TRBV27 and TRBJ2-1; 10 bases match TRBD2. There are 15 residues in the CDR3. CDR1 is MNHEY, CDR2 SMNVEV, per germline (reference sequence). Trimming cost V 8 bases and J 4 bases; bases outside gene matches: 8. The CDR3 nucleotides are TGTGCCAGCGGAGGCGGACTAGCGGTATACAATGAGCAGTTCTTC. It specifies CASGGGLAVYNEQFF.

The chain combines TRBV11-2 with TRBJ2-7; 11 positions match TRBD2. Germline assignment: CDR1 SGHAT and CDR2 FQNNGV. This CDR3 spans 16 amino acids. V lost 2 bases and J lost 7; bases outside the gene matches: 10. The CDR3 nucleotides are TGTGCCAGCAGCTTATTCCTAACTAGCGGGAGTCGTGAGCAGTACTTC. Translating it yields CASSLFLTSGSREQYF. Together with reference TRBV11-2 and TRBJ2-7, the CDR3 gives the full variable domain: EAGVAQSPRYKIIEKRQSVAFWCNPISGHATLYWYQQILGQGPKLLIQFQNNGVVDDSQLPKDRFSAERLKGVDSTLKIQPAKLEDSAVYLCASSLFLTSGSREQYFGPGTRLTVT.

The V call is TRBV28, the J call TRBJ2-7; TRBD1 matches 9 bases. The length of the CDR3 is 14 residues. V lost 5 bases to trimming and J lost 4 bases; unmatched junction nucleotides: 6. Germline CDR1 and CDR2: MDHEN and SYDVKM. The CDR3 DNA reads TGTGCCAGCAGTCCCGGGACAGGGCTGTACGAGCAGTACTTC. This gives the protein CASSPGTGLYEQYF.

This CDR3 reads CASSRSWGQGMNEQFF. CDR3 DNA: TGTGCCAGCAGCCGAAGTTGGGGACAGGGGATGAATGAGCAGTTCTTC. V is TRBV11-3 and J is TRBJ2-1, with TRBD1 matching 10 bases. This CDR3 has 16 amino acids. V was clipped by 5 bases and J by 7 bases; unmatched bases: 11. Looked up from germline, CDR1 is SGHNT and CDR2 is YENEEA.

The chain employs TRBV9 and TRBJ2-1, with 10 nucleotides matching TRBD2. CDR3 size: 17 residues. With 0 bases clipped from V and 1 base from J, the junction kept 4 bases outside the gene matches. The V gene's germline CDR1 is SGDLS and CDR2 YYNGEE. CDR3 sequence (DNA): TGTGCCAGCAGCGTAGGTTCTAGCGGGAGTTCCTACAATGAGCAGTTCTTC. This sequence encodes CASSVGSSGSSYNEQFF.

The chain links TRBV7-3 to TRBJ2-2; 8 bases are shared with TRBD2. The V segment lost 1 base and the J segment 7 bases; nucleotides outside the gene matches: 2. Looked up from germline, CDR1 is SGHTA and CDR2 is FQGTGA. The length of the CDR3 is 14 residues. The CDR3 DNA reads as TGTGCCAGCAGCTTAAGCCTAGCGGGCGGGGAGCTGTTTTTT. It is translated as CASSLSLAGGELFF.

The genes are TRBV11-2 and TRBJ2-7; TRBD1 matches at 7 bases. The junction had 8 bases not matched to a gene; V was cut back by 5 bases and J by 1 base. The CDR3 is made up of 15 amino acids. Per germline, CDR1 SGHAT and CDR2 FQNNGV. The CDR3 is CASSPGQPGSYEQYV. CDR3 DNA sequence: TGTGCCAGCAGCCCGGGACAGCCGGGATCCTACGAGCAGTACGTC.

On this clone itself: Compared with germline, one end of the junction differs, possibly owing to a read error. The chain is built from TRBV7-9 and TRBJ2-1; D perhaps matches TRBD2 (5 bases). The CDR3 totals 13 residues. The germline gives CDR1 SEHNR, CDR2 FQNEAQ (reference sequence). Written as DNA, the CDR3 is TGTGCCAGCAGCTTAGTGCTCGGGGATGACCAGTTCTTC. Protein product: CASSLVLGDDQFF.

This clone was found once. The chain links TRBV7-3 to TRBJ2-1; the D is unclear. This CDR3 comprises 16 residues. CDR1 and CDR2 (germline): SGHTA, FQGTGA. Trimming left V 1 base short and J 0 bases short, with 10 bases between. As DNA, the CDR3 is TGTGCCAGCAGCTTAATATTTAAGAGCTCCTACAATGAGCAGTTCTTC. Encoded protein: CASSLIFKSSYNEQFF.

V gene TRBV11-2 combines with J gene TRBJ2-1, with D possibly matching TRBD2 (6 bases). The CDR3 is 14 residues long. Trimming took off 3 bases at V and 6 bases at J, with 12 bases between the two ends. Germline CDR1 and CDR2: SGHAT and FQNNGV. The CDR3 DNA is TGTGCCAGCAGCTTGCCCTCCGGGGGCAATGAGCAGTTCTTC. Its protein product is CASSLPSGGNEQFF.

The V and J genes are TRBV7-3 and TRBJ1-3; 8 bases agree with TRBD1. CDR1 is SGHTA, CDR2 FQGTGA, per germline. This CDR3 is 16 amino acids long. J lost 2 bases, V lost 4 bases, and 7 bases had no gene match. The CDR3 bases are TGTGCCAGCAGCTCCCCTGACAGGGGCACTGGAAACACCATATATTTT. Encoded protein: CASSSPDRGTGNTIYF.

With respect to this clone: The same CDR3 is also encoded by other DNA sequences in this sample. J is TRBJ1-1 and V is TRBV29-1; D not certain. The V gene's germline CDR1 is SQVTM and CDR2 ANQGSEA. The CDR3 consists of 13 residues. Deletions cut 2 bases from V and 0 bases from J, with 7 bases between. The CDR3 DNA reads as TGCAGCGTTGAACGGCGGATGAACACTGAAGCTTTCTTT. Protein product: CSVERRMNTEAFF.

The chain recombines TRBV28 with TRBJ2-7; 10 bases match TRBD1. CDR3 length: 16 amino acids. Germline trimming cut 3 bases from V and 4 bases from J; bases unmatched to any gene: 9. Germline lookup yields CDR1 MDHEN and CDR2 SYDVKM. CDR3 sequence (DNA): TGTGCCAGCAGTTTCCCCCCGACAGGGGGCTGGTACGAGCAGTACTTC. It specifies CASSFPPTGGWYEQYF.

This clone was observed a single time. This chain uses TRBV9 with TRBJ2-3; D remains unclear. The end of the DNA fits TRBJ1-5 better, so the J call may be wrong. CDR1 is SGDLS, CDR2 YYNGEE, per germline. The CDR3 sequence is 14 residues long. The CDR3 DNA is TGTGCCAGCAGCTCCCCGCTGAGCACAGATACGCAGCATTTT. Protein product: CASSSPLSTDTQHF.

A few counts support this clone. The rearrangement uses TRBV6-5 and TRBJ2-7; D perhaps matches TRBD1 (5 bases). The ends were cut back, 6 bases at V and 5 bases at J, with 11 bases in the middle. Germline loops: CDR1 MNHEY, CDR2 SVGAGI. This CDR3 contains 12 residues. The CDR3 region has the DNA TGTGCCAGCAGCTTTACAGGCGACGAGCAGTACTTC. It is translated as CASSFTGDEQYF.